This note documents a single T cell receptor beta chain sequence. A Seattle source enrolled patients during active infection and followed them longitudinally. Germline loops: CDR1 MNHEY, CDR2 SVGEGT. V was shortened by 2 bases and J by 1 base, with 21 bases between the two germline ends. The CDR3 sequence is 20 residues long. This sample stems from a study of blood T cell repertoires in COVID-19. Study-level background: Nucleic acid was either cDNA or gDNA, and it came from T cells, B-cell-depleted T cells, or PBMCs.

Assay used: immunoSEQ multiplex PCR; TCRdb lists only in-frame clones, some missing. The sample has approximately 150,000 clones, roughly nine tenths seen once. This TCR came from a man aged 18-30 years with COVID-19, enrolled during active disease. Input material: peripheral blood. The chain has TRBV6-2 or TRBV6-3 and TRBJ2-6, with D uncertain. The CDR3 protein is CASSYVGKRQAPSGANVLTF. CDR3 DNA sequence: TGTGCCAGCAGTTACGTGGGTAAAAGGCAGGCCCCTTCTGGGGCCAACGTCCTGACTTTC.